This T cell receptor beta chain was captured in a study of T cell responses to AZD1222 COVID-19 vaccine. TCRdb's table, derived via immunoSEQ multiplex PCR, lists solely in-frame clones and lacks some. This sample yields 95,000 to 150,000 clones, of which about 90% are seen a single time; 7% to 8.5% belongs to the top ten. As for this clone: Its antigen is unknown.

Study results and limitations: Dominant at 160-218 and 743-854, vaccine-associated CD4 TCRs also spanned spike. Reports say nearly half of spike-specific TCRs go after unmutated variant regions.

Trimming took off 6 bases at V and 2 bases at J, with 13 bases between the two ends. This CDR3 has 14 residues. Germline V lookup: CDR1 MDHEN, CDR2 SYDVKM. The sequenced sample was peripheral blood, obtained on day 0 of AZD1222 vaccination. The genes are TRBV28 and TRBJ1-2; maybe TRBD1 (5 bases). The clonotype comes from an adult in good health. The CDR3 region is CASRLRDLNYGYTF. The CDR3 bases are TGTGCCAGCAGATTGAGGGACCTGAACTATGGCTACACCTTC.